This T cell receptor beta chain was profiled in a study of blood T cell repertoires in COVID-19. Across the study: From the United States, Italy and Spain came samples of acute and convalescent COVID-19.

Germline V gene data show CDR1 as MNHEY and CDR2 as SVGAGI. The CDR3 has 15 amino acids. Trimming cost V 8 bases and J 3 bases, with 20 bases left between them. Sequencing was performed with immunoSEQ multiplex PCR; in TCRdb, only in-frame clones are kept and a portion is missing. The sample carries approximately 160,000 clones, 75% to 90% recorded once. Input material: peripheral blood. The sequence came from a woman older than 75 with active or convalescent COVID-19. This chain links TRBV6-5 with TRBJ2-7; tentatively, D is TRBD1 (5 bases). This chain's CDR3 is CASGPPAGNYYEQYF. The CDR3 DNA follows: TGTGCCAGCGGTCCCCCAGCAGGGAACTACTACGAGCAGTACTTC.